Presented here are 32 T cell receptor beta chains from one specimen sequenced in a study of T cell repertoires in cytomegalovirus infection. TCRdb called the reads again in MiXCR, with one record for every CDR3 protein. This sample has roughly 730,000 distinct CDR3 sequences, with around 31% found just once. No cognate antigen is known for these TCRs. The specimen was cultured PBMCs, collected from culture after CMV antigen stimulation. The receptors were sampled from a human donor in good health (CMV status not recorded). Some clones in this sample may be carry-over from other donors' samples.

V is TRBV28 and J is TRBJ2-1; 8 nucleotides align to TRBD2. The CDR3 is 15 residues long. Germline CDR1 MDHEN, CDR2 SYDVKM. The ends lost 6 bases at V and 8 bases at J; junction bases unmatched: 12. The DNA of the CDR3 is TGTGCCAGCAGCGACCGGGGGGGCACAGTGTATGAGCAGTTCTTC. Residues: CASSDRGGTVYEQFF. The whole variable domain, remainder taken from reference TRBV28 and TRBJ2-1, is DVKVTQSSRYLVKRTGEKVFLECVQDMDHENMFWYRQDPGLGLRLIYFSYDVKMKEKGDIPEGYSVSREKKERFSLILESASTNQTSMYLCASSDRGGTVYEQFFGPGTRLTVL.

The chain has TRBV4-1 and TRBJ2-1; TRBD2 matches 11 bases. With 2 bases clipped from V and 4 bases from J, the junction kept 4 bases outside the gene matches. Germline CDR1 reads MGHRA; CDR2 reads YSYEKL. The CDR3 spans 16 residues. The CDR3 loop reads CASSQTSGSKYNEQFF. The CDR3 nucleotides are TGCGCCAGCAGCCAAACTAGCGGGAGTAAGTACAATGAGCAGTTCTTC.

For the CDR3, the DNA is TGTGCCAGCAGCCCAGCGGGGACTATGGATACGCAGTATTTT. Translation: CASSPAGTMDTQYF. The chain joins TRBV7-6 to TRBJ2-3, with 7 nucleotides matching TRBD2. V shed 5 bases and J 6 bases; nucleotides not matched to a gene: 8. Germline V gene lookup returns CDR1 SGHVS and CDR2 FNYEAQ. The CDR3 has 14 amino acids.

The chain carries TRBV28 and TRBJ1-5, with a tentative D call TRBD1 (5 bases). Germline lookup yields CDR1 MDHEN and CDR2 SYDVKM. Trimming stripped 1 base from V and 6 bases from J, with 13 bases between. This CDR3 has 15 residues. The CDR3 here is CASSLSGGGGQPQHF. The CDR3 DNA sequence: TGTGCCAGCAGTTTATCCGGTGGGGGTGGTCAGCCCCAGCATTTT.

CDR3 residues: CAIRDWGSYNEQFF. The CDR3 DNA reads as TGTGCCATCCGGGACTGGGGATCCTACAATGAGCAGTTCTTC. This chain connects TRBV5-4 to TRBJ2-1; TRBD2 is a possible D gene (6 bases). Trimming removed 9 bases from V and 1 base from J, with 14 bases in between. Germline CDR1 reads SGHNT; CDR2 reads YYREEE (reference sequence). The CDR3 covers 14 residues.

The gene calls are TRBV28 and TRBJ2-7; D is possibly TRBD1 (5 bases). The germline V gene encodes CDR1 MDHEN and CDR2 SYDVKM. V lost 5 bases and J lost 1, with 12 bases in between. The CDR3 has 14 amino acids. DNA for the CDR3: TGTGCCAGCAGTCTCACAGACAGATCCTACGAGCAGTACTTC. Its translation is CASSLTDRSYEQYF.

J is TRBJ1-6 and V is TRBV7-2; possible D gene TRBD1, 6 bases. V gave up 7 bases and J gave up 7 bases, with 11 bases separating them. CDR3 length: 13 amino acids. The germline CDR1 and CDR2 sequences are SGHTA and FQGNSA. The CDR3 DNA follows: TGTGCCAGCACCATGACAGGAAATTCACCCCTCCACTTT. It is translated as CASTMTGNSPLHF.

There are a few counts of this clonotype. The chain has TRBV28 and TRBJ1-5, with TRBD1 as a possible D gene (5 bases). This CDR3 is 15 amino acids long. Germline V gives CDR1 MDHEN, CDR2 SYDVKM. V lost 6 bases and J 1 base, leaving 13 bases between the germline ends. Here the CDR3 DNA reads TGTGCCAGCAGACCCCCAGGGCTGAGCAATCAGCCCCAGCATTTT. Its protein is CASRPPGLSNQPQHF.

The chain uses TRBV7-9 and TRBJ1-6; 7 bases are a match to TRBD1. V was clipped by 4 bases and J by 8 bases; unmatched bases: 8. This CDR3 is built from 15 residues. Germline values: CDR1 SEHNR, CDR2 FQNEAQ (reference sequence). The CDR3 loop is CASSWSRGGDSPLHF. The CDR3 bases are TGTGCCAGCAGCTGGAGCAGGGGGGGTGATTCACCCCTCCACTTT.

This clonotype was observed many times. The rearrangement uses TRBV7-2 and TRBJ1-2, with TRBD1 matching over 8 bases. The CDR3 loop spans 14 amino acids. The V gene end was trimmed by 5 bases and the J gene end by 8 bases; junction bases not matched to a gene: 10. CDR1 and CDR2 (germline): SGHTA, FQGNSA. DNA of the CDR3: TGTGCCAGCAGCCGAGGGCAGGGGGCGATCGGCTACACCTTC. It encodes CASSRGQGAIGYTF.

The table lists this clonotype with a few counts. This rearrangement joins TRBV7-8 to TRBJ2-1, with TRBD2 matching 14 bases. This CDR3 is built from 22 residues. Germline V gives CDR1 SGHVS, CDR2 FQNEAQ. With 1 base clipped from V and 0 bases from J, the junction kept 14 bases outside the gene matches. For the CDR3, the DNA is TGTGCCAGCAGCTTAGTATTCCAGGGACTAGCGGGGGTTCCGAGCTCCTACAATGAGCAGTTCTTC. Its translation is CASSLVFQGLAGVPSSYNEQFF. The full variable domain, with the rest looked up from reference TRBV7-8 and TRBJ2-1, is GAGVSQSPRYKVAKRGQDVALRCDPISGHVSLFWYQQALGQGPEFLTYFQNEAQLDKSGLPSDRFFAERPEGSVSTLKIQRTQQEDSAVYLCASSLVFQGLAGVPSSYNEQFFGPGTRLTVL.

This clonotype was detected a few times. As DNA, the CDR3 is TGTGCCAGCCGGGGGGACAATCAGCCCCAGCATTTT. Its protein is CASRGDNQPQHF. V usage is TRBV10-3 and J usage is TRBJ1-5; D may be TRBD1 (5 bases). The V and J ends lost 10 bases and 3 bases respectively, with 10 bases between them. This CDR3 has 12 residues. Per the germline V gene, CDR1 is ENHRY and CDR2 is SYGVKD.

The chain is built from TRBV11-2 and TRBJ2-5; TRBD2 agrees at 11 bases. This CDR3 contains 16 residues. V shed 5 bases and J 5 bases; nucleotides not matched to a gene: 10. Germline CDR1 is SGHAT and CDR2 is FQNNGV. CDR3 sequence reads: CASSQGLAGGRETQYF. The CDR3 DNA sequence: TGTGCCAGCAGCCAAGGGCTAGCGGGAGGAAGGGAGACCCAGTACTTC.

V is TRBV4-3 and J is TRBJ2-7; TRBD2 aligns across 7 bases. J lost 5 bases, V lost 4 bases, and 8 bases had no gene match. There are 14 residues in the CDR3. CDR1 and CDR2 from the germline V gene are LGHNA and YSLEER. For the CDR3, the DNA is TGCGCCAGCAGCCCCGGGGGAGGGGAGCACGAGCAGTACTTC. Translated, it gives CASSPGGGEHEQYF.

This clonotype has a handful of counts. Written as DNA, the CDR3 is TGTGCCAGCAGTATCATTCGACAGTCCACAGATACGCAGTATTTT. It encodes CASSIIRQSTDTQYF. The chain is built from TRBV27 and TRBJ2-3; tentative D call: TRBD1 (5 bases). This CDR3 is 15 amino acids long. From germline, CDR1 is MNHEY and CDR2 SMNVEV (reference sequence). V was shortened by 5 bases and J by 2 bases, with 14 bases between the two germline ends.

The chain has TRBV7-9 and TRBJ2-3, with unresolved D. CDR3 size: 14 residues. Germline V gene lookup returns CDR1 SEHNR and CDR2 FQNEAQ (reference sequence). Trimming left V 5 bases short and J 2 bases short, with 11 bases between. The CDR3 loop reads CASSTVGNTDTQYF. The CDR3 DNA is TGTGCCAGCAGCACCGTGGGTAACACAGATACGCAGTATTTT.

The sample holds a few counts of this clonotype. The J gene is TRBJ1-2, the V gene TRBV27; no clear D. Trimming shortened V by 2 bases and J by 0 bases, and 7 bases separated the two germline ends. Looked up from germline, CDR1 is MNHEY and CDR2 is SMNVEV (reference sequence). This CDR3 is 14 amino acids long. The CDR3 protein is CASSLRQANYGYTF. The CDR3 DNA sequence: TGTGCCAGCAGTTTACGTCAAGCTAACTATGGCTACACCTTC.

The chain is built from TRBV7-9 and TRBJ2-7, with TRBD2 identical over 7 bases. This CDR3 is built from 15 residues. The V gene end was trimmed by 2 bases and the J gene end by 6 bases; junction bases not matched to a gene: 10. CDR1 is SEHNR and CDR2 is FQNEAQ in the germline V gene (reference sequence). The CDR3 DNA follows: TGTGCCAGCAGCTTAACCCCCGGCGGGGGAGTCGAGCAGTACTTC. This codes for CASSLTPGGGVEQYF.

This clonotype occurred many times. V usage is TRBV7-2 and J usage is TRBJ2-7; weak D call: TRBD2 (6 bases). CDR1 is SGHTA and CDR2 is FQGNSA in the germline V gene. Trimming removed 0 bases at V and 2 bases at J, with 11 bases between. CDR3 size: 15 residues. Here the CDR3 reads CASSLARRGPYEQYF. The CDR3 coding sequence is TGTGCCAGCAGCTTAGCGAGGCGGGGTCCCTACGAGCAGTACTTC.

This clonotype was detected a few times. The chain joins TRBV20-1 to TRBJ1-5; no clear D. The CDR3 has 15 residues. Per the germline V gene, CDR1 is DFQATT and CDR2 is SNEGSKA (reference sequence). V was clipped by 4 bases and J by 0 bases, with 13 bases between them. The CDR3 DNA reads as TGCAGTGCTACTCCTCCCGGTCATAGCAATCAGCCCCAGCATTTT. Translated: CSATPPGHSNQPQHF.

This clonotype appeared a few times. The chain carries TRBV11-2 and TRBJ2-7; no definite D call. The CDR3 extends over 14 amino acids. Trimming took 2 bases from V and 4 from J, leaving 12 bases between them. The germline CDR1 and CDR2 sequences are SGHAT and FQNNGV. CDR3 DNA: TGTGCCAGCAGCTTATTATTCAGAGAGTACGAGCAGTACTTC. Translating gives CASSLLFREYEQYF.

This clonotype was counted only a few times. CDR3 amino acids: CATSRDYFDEQYF. The DNA of the CDR3 is TGTGCCACCAGCAGAGATTATTTCGACGAGCAGTACTTC. The rearrangement uses TRBV15 and TRBJ2-7, with D unclear. Trimming pared 0 bases from V and 5 bases from J, leaving 8 bases between. CDR1 is LNHNV, CDR2 YYDKDF, per germline (reference sequence). This CDR3 has 13 amino acids. Full variable domain (outside the CDR3, taken from reference TRBV15 and TRBJ2-7): DAMVIQNPRYQVTQFGKPVTLSCSQTLNHNVMYWYQQKSSQAPKLLFHYYDKDFNNEADTPDNFQSRRPNTSFCFLDIRSPGLGDTAMYLCATSRDYFDEQYFGPGTRLTVT.

The chain links TRBV7-6 to TRBJ2-3; D perhaps matches TRBD1 (6 bases). Trimming shortened V by 6 bases and J by 4 bases, and 14 bases separated the two germline ends. The CDR3 has 14 amino acids. Looked up from germline, CDR1 is SGHVS and CDR2 is FNYEAQ. This CDR3 reads CASSPTGLSDTQYF. The CDR3 coding sequence is TGTGCCAGCAGTCCTACAGGGTTATCAGATACGCAGTATTTT.

In this sample, this clonotype turned up once. The V gene is TRBV12-3 or TRBV12-4, the J gene TRBJ1-1; the D gene is possibly TRBD1 (6 bases). V dropped 5 bases and J dropped 5 bases, with 21 bases sitting between them. The CDR3 consists of 16 residues. The CDR3 coding sequence is TGTGCCAGCAGTCCTCTAGGACAGTCGATTCTGACTGAAGCTTTCTTT. Translating gives CASSPLGQSILTEAFF.

This clonotype was detected a few times. The rearrangement uses TRBV20-1 and TRBJ2-1; D unresolved. V was cut by 4 bases and J by 7 bases, with 11 bases left in between. The germline V gene has CDR1 DFQATT and CDR2 SNEGSKA (reference sequence). This CDR3 is 12 amino acids long. This CDR3 is CSATDLVNEQFF. The CDR3 DNA sequence: TGCAGTGCTACGGACCTGGTGAATGAGCAGTTCTTC.

The chain couples TRBV7-9 to TRBJ1-2, with 8 bases matching TRBD1. Germline V gene lookup returns CDR1 SEHNR and CDR2 FQNEAQ (reference sequence). This CDR3 spans 14 amino acids. V was pared by 5 bases and J by 8 bases, with 10 bases of the junction left unmatched. The CDR3 DNA is TGTGCCAGCAGCCCCGGGACAGGAGGTAGAGGCTACACCTTC. Its protein product is CASSPGTGGRGYTF.

This clonotype was observed a handful of times. CDR3 residues: CASSITSGSTDTQYF. Written as DNA, the CDR3 is TGTGCCAGTAGTATAACTAGCGGGAGCACAGATACGCAGTATTTT. The chain carries TRBV19 and TRBJ2-3, with 9 bases identical to TRBD2. With 2 bases clipped from V and 0 bases from J, the junction kept 0 bases outside the gene matches. The CDR3 consists of 15 residues. Germline CDR1 LNHDA, CDR2 SQIVND (reference sequence).

This clonotype was picked up many times. The V and J genes are TRBV7-2 and TRBJ2-7, with TRBD1 as a possible D gene (5 bases). The germline V gene encodes CDR1 SGHTA and CDR2 FQGNSA. The length of the CDR3 is 14 residues. V was pared by 5 bases and J by 3 bases, with 14 bases between. The DNA of the CDR3 is TGTGCCAGCAGCCCCCCCCAGGGTCGCTACGAGCAGTACTTC. It yields the protein CASSPPQGRYEQYF.

The CDR3 DNA reads as TGTGCCAGCAGTCCAACCCCCGGGACAGGGGACACTGAAGCTTTCTTT. This gives the protein CASSPTPGTGDTEAFF. V and J are TRBV12-3 or TRBV12-4 and TRBJ1-1, with TRBD1 identical over 10 bases. The CDR3 length is 16 residues. V was clipped by 5 bases and J by 3 bases; unmatched bases: 9.

This chain links TRBV20-1 with TRBJ2-5, with no clear D. This CDR3 is 11 amino acids long. The germline V gene encodes CDR1 DFQATT and CDR2 SNEGSKA (reference sequence). V lost 3 bases and J 3 bases, leaving 5 bases between the germline ends. The CDR3 protein is CSASAKETQYF. Written as DNA, the CDR3 is TGCAGTGCTAGCGCAAAAGAGACCCAGTACTTC.

This clonotype has a count of ten or more. The chain recombines TRBV7-2 with TRBJ2-7, with TRBD1 matching over 9 bases. There are 15 residues in the CDR3. V lost 3 bases to trimming and J lost 0 bases; unmatched junction nucleotides: 3. The germline V gene has CDR1 SGHTA and CDR2 FQGNSA. The DNA for the CDR3 is TGTGCCAGCAGCTTCGGACAGGGGAGCTCCTACGAGCAGTACTTC. Translated: CASSFGQGSSYEQYF.

In its sample, this clonotype was seen a few times. The J gene is TRBJ1-1, the V gene TRBV2, with 10 bases fitting TRBD1. The trim removed 6 bases at V and 7 bases at J, leaving 8 bases unmatched. This CDR3 region has 14 residues. Germline CDR1 is SNHLY and CDR2 is FYNNEI. The DNA of the CDR3 is TGTGCCAGCAGGTGGGACAGGGGAGACAATGAAGCTTTCTTT. It yields the protein CASRWDRGDNEAFF.